In its sample, the clone carrying this T cell receptor (beta chain) was seen a few times. Time point of the sample: patch test 1, 2 weeks after DPC sensitization. As to treatment: therapeutic diphenylcyclopropenone sensitization with weekly scalp DPC. The sample belongs to a study of human T cells and chemical hapten exposure. Original handling: Samples ranged from 23,224 to 690,600 TCRs, with a median of roughly 95,000. TCRdb processed the RACE reads anew with MiXCR; each CDR3 protein has one entry. The V and J calls come from TCRdb's annotation, not from the publication. This table holds about 120,000 distinct CDR3 sequences, roughly 13% found once. The CDR3 totals 15 residues. The germline CDR1 and CDR2 sequences are WNHNN and SYGVQD (reference sequence). The junction had 4 bases not matched to a gene; V was cut back by 2 bases and J by 4 bases.

This specimen was whole blood, taken in connection with sensitization to the hapten diphenylcyclopropenone (DPC). The origin of this receptor is a man between 18 and 29 years old with alopecia areata. Some clones in this sample may be carry-over from other donors' samples. This chain connects TRBV10-1 to TRBJ2-1; 8 bases agree with TRBD2. The CDR3 region has the DNA TGCGCCAGCAGTGAGGGAGCGGGGGAGTACAATGAGCAGTTCTTC. It yields the protein CASSEGAGEYNEQFF.